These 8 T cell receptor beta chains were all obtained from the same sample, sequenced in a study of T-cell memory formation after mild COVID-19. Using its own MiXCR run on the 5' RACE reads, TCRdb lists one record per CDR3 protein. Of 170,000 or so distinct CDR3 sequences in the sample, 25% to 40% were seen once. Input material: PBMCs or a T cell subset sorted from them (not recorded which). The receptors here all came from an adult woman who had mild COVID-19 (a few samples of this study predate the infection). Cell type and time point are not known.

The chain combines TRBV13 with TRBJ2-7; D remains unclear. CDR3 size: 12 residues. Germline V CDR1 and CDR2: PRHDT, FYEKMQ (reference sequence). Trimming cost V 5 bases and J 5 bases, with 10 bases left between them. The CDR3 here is CASSPSSHEQYF. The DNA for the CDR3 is TGTGCCAGCAGCCCTAGTTCCCACGAGCAGTACTTC.

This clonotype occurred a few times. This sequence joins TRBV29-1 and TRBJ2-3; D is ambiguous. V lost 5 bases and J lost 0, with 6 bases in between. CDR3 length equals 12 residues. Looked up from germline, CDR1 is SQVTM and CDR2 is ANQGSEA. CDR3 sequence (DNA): TGCAGCGTTTCTCCCAGCACAGATACGCAGTATTTT. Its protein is CSVSPSTDTQYF.

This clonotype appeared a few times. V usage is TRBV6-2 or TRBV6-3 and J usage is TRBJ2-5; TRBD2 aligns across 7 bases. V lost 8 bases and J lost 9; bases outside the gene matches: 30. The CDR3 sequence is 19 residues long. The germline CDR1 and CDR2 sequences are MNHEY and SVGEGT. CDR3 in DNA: TGTGCCAGCCACAGCTTTCGTGGTTTAACTACGGGCGGGGGAATGGCCCAGTACTTC. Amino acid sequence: CASHSFRGLTTGGGMAQYF.

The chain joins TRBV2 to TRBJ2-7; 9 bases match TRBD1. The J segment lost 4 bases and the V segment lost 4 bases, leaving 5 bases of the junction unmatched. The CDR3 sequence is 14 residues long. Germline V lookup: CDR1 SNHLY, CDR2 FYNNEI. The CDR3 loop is CASSALGQGYEQYF. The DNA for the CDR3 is TGTGCCAGCAGTGCCTTGGGACAGGGTTACGAGCAGTACTTC.

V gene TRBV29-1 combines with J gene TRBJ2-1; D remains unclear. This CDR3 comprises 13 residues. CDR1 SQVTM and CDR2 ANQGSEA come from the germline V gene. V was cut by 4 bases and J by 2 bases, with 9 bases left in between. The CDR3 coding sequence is TGCAGCGTTGGCAGGATCACCTACAATGAGCAGTTCTTC. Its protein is CSVGRITYNEQFF.

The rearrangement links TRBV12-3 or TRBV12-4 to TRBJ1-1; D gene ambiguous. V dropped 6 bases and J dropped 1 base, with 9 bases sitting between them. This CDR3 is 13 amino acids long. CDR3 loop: CASSPSANTEAFF. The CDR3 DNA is TGTGCCAGCAGCCCGTCGGCGAACACTGAAGCTTTCTTT.

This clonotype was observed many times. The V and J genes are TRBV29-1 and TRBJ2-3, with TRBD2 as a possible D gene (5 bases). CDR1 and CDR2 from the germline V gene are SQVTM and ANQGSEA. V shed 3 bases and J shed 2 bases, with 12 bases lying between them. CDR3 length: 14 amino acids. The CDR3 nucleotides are TGCAGCGTTGATACCCGCGGGTCCACAGATACGCAGTATTTT. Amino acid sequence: CSVDTRGSTDTQYF.

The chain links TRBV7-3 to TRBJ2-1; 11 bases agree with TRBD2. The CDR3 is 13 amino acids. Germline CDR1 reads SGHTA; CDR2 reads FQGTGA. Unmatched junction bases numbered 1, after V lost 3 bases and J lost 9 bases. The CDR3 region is CASSFSGRGEQFF. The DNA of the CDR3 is TGTGCCAGCAGCTTTAGCGGGAGGGGTGAGCAGTTCTTC.